The entry below describes one T cell receptor beta chain. The antigen remains unidentified. The CDR3 loop spans 13 amino acids. Between the trimmed V and J ends, which lost 0 bases and 4 bases, there was a span of 5 bases. The germline CDR1 and CDR2 sequences are SGHRS and YFSETQ. The data derive from a study of cytomegalovirus exposure and HLA in healthy donors. Study conclusions and caveats: Several of the most significant clusters appeared linked to common viral pathogens, based on a later analysis.

13 Jbeta primers and 60 Vbeta primers were used for the PCR. Sequenced by immunoSEQ multiplex PCR; TCRdb stores in-frame clones only, minus some. Its table lists about 160,000 clones. This clonotype was sampled from a man aged 25-45 years in good health and CMV-seronegative. Sample: PBMCs. The V call is TRBV5-1, the J call TRBJ2-1; the D is unclear. Here the CDR3 reads CASSLGIYNEQFF. The CDR3 nucleotides are TGCGCCAGCAGCTTGGGTATTTACAATGAGCAGTTCTTC. Drawing the rest from reference TRBV5-1 and TRBJ2-1, the complete variable domain is KAGVTQTPRYLIKTRGQQVTLSCSPISGHRSVSWYQQTPGQGLQFLFEYFSETQRNKGNFPGRFSGRQFSNSRSEMNVSTLELGDSALYLCASSLGIYNEQFFGPGTRLTVL.